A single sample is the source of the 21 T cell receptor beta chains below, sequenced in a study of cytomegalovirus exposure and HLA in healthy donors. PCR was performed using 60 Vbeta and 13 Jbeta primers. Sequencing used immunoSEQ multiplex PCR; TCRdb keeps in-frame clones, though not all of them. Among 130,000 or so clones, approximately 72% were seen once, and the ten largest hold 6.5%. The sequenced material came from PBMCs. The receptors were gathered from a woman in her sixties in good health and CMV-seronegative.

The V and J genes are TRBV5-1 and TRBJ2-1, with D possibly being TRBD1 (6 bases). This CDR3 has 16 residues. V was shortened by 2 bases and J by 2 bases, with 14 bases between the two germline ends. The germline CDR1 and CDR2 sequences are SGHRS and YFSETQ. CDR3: CASSFDSGVTYNEQFF. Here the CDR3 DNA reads TGCGCCAGCAGCTTTGATTCAGGGGTGACCTACAATGAGCAGTTCTTC.

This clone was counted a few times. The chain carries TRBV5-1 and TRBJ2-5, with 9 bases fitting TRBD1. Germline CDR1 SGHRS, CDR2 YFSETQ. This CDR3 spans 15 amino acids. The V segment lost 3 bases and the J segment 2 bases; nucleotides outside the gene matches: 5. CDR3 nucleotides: TGCGCCAGCAGCTGGGGGGACAGGGATCAAGAGACCCAGTACTTC. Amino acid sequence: CASSWGDRDQETQYF.

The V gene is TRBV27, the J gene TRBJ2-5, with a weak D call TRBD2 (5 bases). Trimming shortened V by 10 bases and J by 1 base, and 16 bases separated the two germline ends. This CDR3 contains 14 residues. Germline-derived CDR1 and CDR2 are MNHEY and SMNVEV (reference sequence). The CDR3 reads CATSNTRSQETQYF. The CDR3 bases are TGTGCCACCTCCAACACTAGGAGCCAAGAGACCCAGTACTTC.

The CDR3 bases are TGTGCCAGCAGCTTAGACACAGGGCCCTCTGGAAACACCATATATTTT. It encodes CASSLDTGPSGNTIYF. The V gene is TRBV7-2, the J gene TRBJ1-3, with a possible D match to TRBD1 (6 bases). Per the germline V gene, CDR1 is SGHTA and CDR2 is FQGNSA. The V and J ends lost 1 base and 0 bases respectively, with 10 bases between them. The CDR3 is made up of 16 amino acids.

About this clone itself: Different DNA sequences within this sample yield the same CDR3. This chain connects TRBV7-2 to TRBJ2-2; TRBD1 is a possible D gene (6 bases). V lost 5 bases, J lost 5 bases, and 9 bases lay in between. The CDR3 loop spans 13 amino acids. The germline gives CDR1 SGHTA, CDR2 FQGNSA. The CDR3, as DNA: TGTGCCAGCAGCGCGACAGGTACCGGGGAGCTGTTTTTT. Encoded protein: CASSATGTGELFF.

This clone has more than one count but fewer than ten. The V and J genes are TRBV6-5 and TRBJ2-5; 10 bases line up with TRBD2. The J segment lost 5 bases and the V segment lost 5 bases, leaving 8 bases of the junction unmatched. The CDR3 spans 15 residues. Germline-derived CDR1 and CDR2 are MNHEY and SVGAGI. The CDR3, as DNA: TGTGCCAGCAGTGTTGGGCTAGCGGGGGATGAGACCCAGTACTTC. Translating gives CASSVGLAGDETQYF.

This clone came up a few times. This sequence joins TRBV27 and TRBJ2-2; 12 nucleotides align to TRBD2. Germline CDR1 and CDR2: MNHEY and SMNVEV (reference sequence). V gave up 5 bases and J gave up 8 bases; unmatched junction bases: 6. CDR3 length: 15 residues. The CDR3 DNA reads TGTGCCAGCAGTCTGACTAGCGGGAGTTCTGGGGAGCTGTTTTTT. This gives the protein CASSLTSGSSGELFF.

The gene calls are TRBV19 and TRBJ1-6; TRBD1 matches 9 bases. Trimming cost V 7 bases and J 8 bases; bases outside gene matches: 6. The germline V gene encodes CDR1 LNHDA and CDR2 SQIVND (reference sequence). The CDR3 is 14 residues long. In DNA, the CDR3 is TGTGCCAGTAATACAGGGGGCTTTTATTCACCCCTCCACTTT. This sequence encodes CASNTGGFYSPLHF.

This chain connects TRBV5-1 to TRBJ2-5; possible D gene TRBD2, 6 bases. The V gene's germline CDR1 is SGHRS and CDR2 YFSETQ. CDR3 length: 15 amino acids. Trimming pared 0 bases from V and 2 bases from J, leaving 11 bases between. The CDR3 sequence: CASSLAGTEQETQYF. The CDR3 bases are TGCGCCAGCAGCTTGGCCGGGACTGAACAAGAGACCCAGTACTTC.

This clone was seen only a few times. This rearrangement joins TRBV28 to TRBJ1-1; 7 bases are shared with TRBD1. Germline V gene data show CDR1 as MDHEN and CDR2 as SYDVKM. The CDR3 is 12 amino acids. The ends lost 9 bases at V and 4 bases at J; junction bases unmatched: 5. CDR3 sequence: CASQTGLTEAFF. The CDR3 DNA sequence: TGTGCCAGTCAGACAGGGCTCACTGAAGCTTTCTTT.

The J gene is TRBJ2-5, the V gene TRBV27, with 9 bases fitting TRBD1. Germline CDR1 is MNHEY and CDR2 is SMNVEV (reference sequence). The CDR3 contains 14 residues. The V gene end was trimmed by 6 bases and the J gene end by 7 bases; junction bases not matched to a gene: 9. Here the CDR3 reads CASSHRGQGGTQYF. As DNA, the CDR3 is TGTGCCAGCAGCCACCGGGGACAGGGAGGGACCCAGTACTTC.

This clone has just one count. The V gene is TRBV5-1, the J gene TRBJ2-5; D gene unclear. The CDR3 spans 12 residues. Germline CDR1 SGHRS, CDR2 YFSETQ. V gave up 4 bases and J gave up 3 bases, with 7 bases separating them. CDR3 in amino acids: CASSIPKETQYF. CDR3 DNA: TGCGCCAGCAGCATTCCAAAAGAGACCCAGTACTTC.

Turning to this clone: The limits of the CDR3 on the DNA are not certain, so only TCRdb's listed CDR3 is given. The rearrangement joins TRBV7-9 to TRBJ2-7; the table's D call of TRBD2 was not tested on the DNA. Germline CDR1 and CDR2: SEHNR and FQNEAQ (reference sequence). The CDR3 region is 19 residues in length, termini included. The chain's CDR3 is CSSSPTRYNCGRAAYEQYF.

The CDR3 reads CAWSKQGASEKLFF. The CDR3, as DNA: TGTGCCTGGAGTAAACAGGGGGCGAGTGAAAAACTGTTTTTT. The J gene is TRBJ1-4, the V gene TRBV30; 9 positions agree with TRBD1. The CDR3 length is 14 residues. The germline gives CDR1 GTSNPN, CDR2 SVGIG (reference sequence). V shed 2 bases and J 7 bases; nucleotides not matched to a gene: 5.

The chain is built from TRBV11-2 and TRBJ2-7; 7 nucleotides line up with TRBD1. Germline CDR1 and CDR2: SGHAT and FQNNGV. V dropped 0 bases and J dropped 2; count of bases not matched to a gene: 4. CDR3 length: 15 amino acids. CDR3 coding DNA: TGTGCCAGCAGCTTAGATCCGACAGGGACCTACGAGCAGTACTTC. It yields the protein CASSLDPTGTYEQYF.

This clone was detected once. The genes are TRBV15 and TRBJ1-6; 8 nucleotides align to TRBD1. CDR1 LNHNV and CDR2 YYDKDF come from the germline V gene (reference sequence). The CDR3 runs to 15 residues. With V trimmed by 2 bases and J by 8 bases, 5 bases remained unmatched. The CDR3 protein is CATSRQGARDSPLHF. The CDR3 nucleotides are TGTGCCACCAGCAGACAGGGGGCTCGTGATTCACCCCTCCACTTT.

CDR3 DNA sequence: TGTGCCAGCAGTGTACGAGGGACAGGGGGCGGTGGCACTGAAGCTTTCTTT. Translating it yields CASSVRGTGGGGTEAFF. The chain joins TRBV6-1 to TRBJ1-1; 12 bases map to TRBD1. This CDR3 spans 17 amino acids. V lost 4 bases to trimming and J lost 4 bases; unmatched junction nucleotides: 10. Germline CDR1 and CDR2: MNHNS and SASEGT.

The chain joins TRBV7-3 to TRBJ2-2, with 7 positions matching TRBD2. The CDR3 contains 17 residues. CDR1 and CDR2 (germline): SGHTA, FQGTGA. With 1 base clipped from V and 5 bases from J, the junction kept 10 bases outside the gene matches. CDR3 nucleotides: TGTGCCAGCAGCTTAATACCGGGGCCCGGGGGGACCGGGGAGCTGTTTTTT. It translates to CASSLIPGPGGTGELFF.

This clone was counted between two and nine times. Here the CDR3 DNA reads TGTGCCAGCAGTTATCTCGATGAGCAGTTCTTC. As protein: CASSYLDEQFF. This rearrangement joins TRBV6-5 to TRBJ2-1; the D is unclear. CDR1 MNHEY and CDR2 SVGAGI come from the germline V gene. The CDR3 runs to 11 residues. V was trimmed by 3 bases and J by 8 bases, leaving 5 bases between them.

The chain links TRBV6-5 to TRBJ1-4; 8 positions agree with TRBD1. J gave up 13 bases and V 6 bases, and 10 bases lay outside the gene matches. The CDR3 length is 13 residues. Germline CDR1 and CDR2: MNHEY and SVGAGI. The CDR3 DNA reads TGTGCCAGCAGCCGATCTCGGACAGGGAGACTGTTTTTT. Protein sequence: CASSRSRTGRLFF.

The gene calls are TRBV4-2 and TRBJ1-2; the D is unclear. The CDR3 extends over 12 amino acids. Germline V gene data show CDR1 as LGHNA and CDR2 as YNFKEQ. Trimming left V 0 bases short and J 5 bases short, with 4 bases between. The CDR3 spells CASSQDRYGYTF. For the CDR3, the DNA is TGTGCCAGCAGCCAAGATAGATATGGCTACACCTTC.